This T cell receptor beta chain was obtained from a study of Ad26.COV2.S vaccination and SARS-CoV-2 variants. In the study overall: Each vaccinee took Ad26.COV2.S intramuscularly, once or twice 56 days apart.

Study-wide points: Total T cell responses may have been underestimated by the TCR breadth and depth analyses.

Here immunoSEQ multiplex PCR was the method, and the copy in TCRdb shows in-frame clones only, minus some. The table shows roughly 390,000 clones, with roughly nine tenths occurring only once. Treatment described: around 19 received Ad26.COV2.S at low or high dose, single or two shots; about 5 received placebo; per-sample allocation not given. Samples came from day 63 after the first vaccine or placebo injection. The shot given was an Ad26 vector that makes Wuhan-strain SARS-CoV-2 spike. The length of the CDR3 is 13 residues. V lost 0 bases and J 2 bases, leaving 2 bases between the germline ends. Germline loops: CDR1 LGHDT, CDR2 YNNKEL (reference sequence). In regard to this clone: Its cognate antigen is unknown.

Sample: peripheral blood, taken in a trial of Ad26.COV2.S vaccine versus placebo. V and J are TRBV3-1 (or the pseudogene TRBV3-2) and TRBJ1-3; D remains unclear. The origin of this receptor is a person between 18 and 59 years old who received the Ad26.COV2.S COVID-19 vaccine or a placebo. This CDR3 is CASSQETGNTIYF. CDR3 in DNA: TGTGCCAGCAGCCAAGAGACTGGAAACACCATATATTTT.